A single sample is the source of the 16 T cell receptor beta chains below, sequenced in a study of blood T cell repertoires in COVID-19. Sequencing was performed with immunoSEQ multiplex PCR; in TCRdb, only in-frame clones are kept and a portion is missing. The sample yields 200,000 to 250,000 clones, roughly 87% seen once. Sample: PBMCs or T cells enriched from blood (not recorded which). These receptors all come from a man under 40 who had recovered from COVID-19.

This sequence joins TRBV7-2 and TRBJ2-7; 13 bases match TRBD2. Germline V gives CDR1 SGHTA, CDR2 FQGNSA. CDR3 length: 16 amino acids. Trimming removed 3 bases from V and 0 bases from J; junction bases left unmatched: 2. CDR3 region: CASSLGLAGSSYEQYF. CDR3 bases: TGTGCCAGCAGCTTGGGACTAGCGGGGTCCTCCTACGAGCAGTACTTC.

The chain couples TRBV7-9 to TRBJ1-6; the D is unclear. CDR1 and CDR2 from the germline V gene are SEHNR and FQNEAQ (reference sequence). This CDR3 contains 15 residues. The V gene lost 0 bases and the J gene lost 6 bases, with 9 bases spanning the gap. The CDR3 sequence is CASSLAVAGNSPLHF. Here the CDR3 DNA reads TGTGCCAGCAGCTTAGCGGTCGCGGGTAATTCACCCCTCCACTTT.

The chain carries TRBV5-4 and TRBJ2-7; 7 positions agree with TRBD2. Unmatched junction bases numbered 11, after V lost 4 bases and J lost 7 bases. The CDR3 sequence is 14 residues long. Germline V gene sequence: CDR1 SGHNT, CDR2 YYREEE (reference sequence). Here the CDR3 DNA reads TGTGCCAGCAGCCGAGTCGGGGGGTCAAAGGAGCAGTACTTC. Translation: CASSRVGGSKEQYF.

The chain carries TRBV19 and TRBJ1-3, with D tentatively TRBD1 (6 bases). V lost 10 bases to trimming and J lost 3 bases, with 13 bases between them. The CDR3 extends over 13 amino acids. The germline V gene encodes CDR1 LNHDA and CDR2 SQIVND (reference sequence). The CDR3 protein is CATTQGHGNTIYF. The CDR3 DNA follows: TGTGCCACCACCCAGGGACATGGAAACACCATATATTTT.

This clone has only a few counts. The rearrangement uses TRBV6-6 and TRBJ1-2, with TRBD1 matching 10 bases. V lost 10 bases to trimming and J lost 6 bases; unmatched junction nucleotides: 11. CDR3 length: 14 amino acids. Germline CDR1 reads MNHNY; CDR2 reads SVGAGI (reference sequence). CDR3: CATEDRGRENGYTF. The CDR3 bases are TGTGCCACTGAAGACAGGGGGCGCGAGAATGGCTACACCTTC.

Points on this clone: Within the sample, other DNA sequences also encode this same CDR3. The J gene is TRBJ2-3, the V gene TRBV7-8; D is unclear. The V gene's germline CDR1 is SGHVS and CDR2 FQNEAQ. Trimming took off 1 base at V and 0 bases at J, with 8 bases between the two ends. The CDR3 totals 15 residues. The CDR3 is CASSLVPVSTDTQYF. In nucleotides, the CDR3 is TGTGCCAGCAGCTTAGTTCCGGTTAGCACAGATACGCAGTATTTT.

The V gene is TRBV5-1, the J gene TRBJ2-7; D call uncertain. V shed 0 bases and J shed 4 bases, with 11 bases lying between them. CDR3 length: 14 amino acids. Germline assignment: CDR1 SGHRS and CDR2 YFSETQ. CDR3 in amino acids: CASSLETLGYEQYF. The CDR3 DNA is TGCGCCAGCAGCTTGGAGACTTTGGGTTACGAGCAGTACTTC. The full variable domain, its missing parts supplied by reference TRBV5-1 and TRBJ2-7, is KAGVTQTPRYLIKTRGQQVTLSCSPISGHRSVSWYQQTPGQGLQFLFEYFSETQRNKGNFPGRFSGRQFSNSRSEMNVSTLELGDSALYLCASSLETLGYEQYFGPGTRLTVT.

Here the CDR3 reads CASSQELQRDQPQHF. Written as DNA, the CDR3 is TGCGCCAGCAGCCAAGAGTTGCAGAGGGATCAGCCCCAGCATTTT. V and J are TRBV4-1 and TRBJ1-5; D is ambiguous. The CDR3 has 15 residues. Germline-derived CDR1 and CDR2 are MGHRA and YSYEKL. Trimming removed 0 bases at V and 5 bases at J, with 11 bases between.

The rearrangement uses TRBV3-1 (or the pseudogene TRBV3-2) and TRBJ2-7; TRBD1 matches at 7 bases. Per the germline V gene, CDR1 is LGHDT and CDR2 is YNNKEL (reference sequence). This CDR3 has 14 amino acids. Trimming took 1 base from V and 1 from J; bases not matched to a gene: 1. CDR3 DNA: TGTGCCAGCAGCCAAGGACAGGGTTCCTACGAGCAGTACTTC. Protein: CASSQGQGSYEQYF.

This chain links TRBV7-2 with TRBJ1-5; unclear D gene. Deletions cut 0 bases from V and 0 bases from J, with 6 bases between. In germline, CDR1 is SGHTA, CDR2 FQGNSA. The CDR3 contains 15 residues. CDR3 in DNA: TGTGCCAGCAGCTTAGCCGGTTATAGCAATCAGCCCCAGCATTTT. Its translation: CASSLAGYSNQPQHF.

V and J are TRBV27 and TRBJ2-1; 10 bases fit TRBD2. Looked up from germline, CDR1 is MNHEY and CDR2 is SMNVEV (reference sequence). The CDR3 has 16 residues. Trimming cost V 4 bases and J 4 bases; bases outside gene matches: 7. CDR3 nucleotides: TGTGCCAGCAGTTCTCTAGCGGGAGTTGGGTACAATGAGCAGTTCTTC. Translating gives CASSSLAGVGYNEQFF.

The sample holds one count of this clone. The chain is built from TRBV28 and TRBJ1-5; D uncertain. This CDR3 region has 14 residues. Germline V CDR1 and CDR2: MDHEN, SYDVKM. V lost 6 bases and J lost 2, with 11 bases in between. The CDR3 nucleotides are TGTGCCAGCAGCCGTGACGGGGGCAATCAGCCCCAGCATTTT. This gives the protein CASSRDGGNQPQHF. The full variable domain, completed using reference TRBV28 and TRBJ1-5, is DVKVTQSSRYLVKRTGEKVFLECVQDMDHENMFWYRQDPGLGLRLIYFSYDVKMKEKGDIPEGYSVSREKKERFSLILESASTNQTSMYLCASSRDGGNQPQHFGDGTRLSIL.

This rearrangement joins TRBV5-1 to TRBJ2-2; TRBD2 aligns across 9 bases. This CDR3 has 16 amino acids. V was pared by 0 bases and J by 6 bases, with 6 bases of the junction left unmatched. CDR1 SGHRS and CDR2 YFSETQ come from the germline V gene. CDR3: CASSLVVAGDAGELFF. The CDR3, as DNA: TGCGCCAGCAGCTTGGTGGTAGCGGGAGATGCCGGGGAGCTGTTTTTT.

This chain joins TRBV30 and TRBJ1-5; 7 bases align to TRBD1. The CDR3 length is 13 residues. V lost 5 bases, J lost 2 bases, and 3 bases stayed unmatched. In germline, CDR1 is GTSNPN, CDR2 SVGIG (reference sequence). The CDR3 sequence: CAWGQGGNQPQHF. The CDR3 nucleotides are TGTGCCTGGGGTCAGGGGGGCAATCAGCCCCAGCATTTT.

This chain links TRBV5-1 with TRBJ1-1; no reliable D call. The V gene's germline CDR1 is SGHRS and CDR2 YFSETQ. V lost 3 bases, J lost 0 bases, and 12 bases lay in between. The CDR3 has 15 residues. The CDR3 region is CASSSTSEVNTEAFF. The CDR3, as DNA: TGCGCCAGCAGCTCGACCTCGGAGGTGAACACTGAAGCTTTCTTT.

The V call is TRBV18, the J call TRBJ1-3; 7 bases are a match to TRBD1. CDR1 and CDR2 from the germline V gene are KGHSH and LQKENI. The CDR3 loop spans 17 amino acids. V dropped 3 bases and J dropped 0; count of bases not matched to a gene: 8. CDR3 in DNA: TGTGCCAGCTCACCTTATACCGGACAGGACTCTGGAAACACCATATATTTT. Translation: CASSPYTGQDSGNTIYF.